The clone carrying this T cell receptor beta chain has ten or more counts. The germline V gene encodes CDR1 SGHNT and CDR2 YYREEE (reference sequence). CDR3 length: 15 amino acids. Between the trimmed V and J ends, which lost 4 bases and 2 bases, there was a span of 14 bases. The data were taken from a study of beta chain features in type 1 diabetes. Every isolated RNA sample was fully reverse transcribed, so sequencing captured expressed TCRB transcripts. Produced via immunoSEQ multiplex PCR; TCRdb's table is partial and in-frame only. The sample has approximately 140,000 clones, roughly 9.7% seen once; the top ten hold nearly 0.65%.

The sequence was collected from a woman aged 40 to 50 in good health. The rearrangement links TRBV5-4 to TRBJ2-3; D is perhaps TRBD1 (6 bases). Sequencing input: central memory CD4+ T cells from blood. CDR3 amino acids: CASSHPQGNTDTQYF. The CDR3 bases are TGTGCCAGCAGCCACCCACAGGGAAACACAGATACGCAGTATTTT.